Listed below are T cell receptor beta chains from one sample, sequenced in a study of OX40 agonist ivuxolimab in advanced cancers. Some clones are missing from TCRdb's copy, which holds only in-frame ones; the method was immunoSEQ multiplex PCR. The sample includes about 61,000 clones, approximately 90% of them seen just once. Source: CD4+ or CD8+ T cells sorted from blood, taken in a trial of the OX40 agonist ivuxolimab. The origin of the receptors is an adult with an advanced solid tumor such as melanoma, head and neck, liver or kidney cancer. The CDR3 runs from the conserved cysteine through the conserved F or W. The order of the fields is J gene, clone size, D gene, V gene, CDR3 DNA, CDR3 protein. The D gene is left open where the match is weak. The size of a clone is reported for some rows only, either as once, few or many, or as a class for expanded clones.

j_gene: TRBJ2-5
abundance: -
d_gene: -
v_gene: TRBV19
CDR3nt: TGTGCCAGTAGTTCCATTTGGGGGGCCCAAGAGACCCAGTACTTC
CDR3aa: CASSSIWGAQETQYF

j_gene: TRBJ1-1
abundance: -
d_gene: -
v_gene: TRBV15
CDR3nt: TGTGCCACCAGCAGAGACCAGCTCACTGAAGCTTTCTTT
CDR3aa: CATSRDQLTEAFF

j_gene: TRBJ2-7
abundance: once
d_gene: -
v_gene: TRBV5-1
CDR3nt: TGCGCCAGCAGCTTGCCGGGGAATGACAACGAGCAGTACTTC
CDR3aa: CASSLPGNDNEQYF

j_gene: TRBJ1-5
abundance: -
d_gene: TRBD1
v_gene: TRBV28
CDR3nt: TGTGCCAGCGGGACAGAGAATCAGCCCCAGCATTTT
CDR3aa: CASGTENQPQHF

j_gene: TRBJ1-5
abundance: -
d_gene: -
v_gene: TRBV28
CDR3nt: TGTGCCAGCAGTTTCAGTGGGAGATGGCCCCAGCATTTT
CDR3aa: CASSFSGRWPQHF

j_gene: TRBJ2-7
abundance: -
d_gene: -
v_gene: TRBV7-9
CDR3nt: TGTGCCAGCAGCTTAGTGGGTGCCCTCGCGTACGAGCAGTACTTC
CDR3aa: CASSLVGALAYEQYF

j_gene: TRBJ1-1
abundance: -
d_gene: -
v_gene: TRBV7-9
CDR3nt: TGTGCCAGCAGCTACAACTTACTTACAGGATTCGCTGAAGCTTTCTTT
CDR3aa: CASSYNLLTGFAEAFF

j_gene: TRBJ2-1
abundance: few
d_gene: -
v_gene: TRBV11-2
CDR3nt: TGTGCCAGCAGCTCCACGGTCAATGAGCAGTTCTTC
CDR3aa: CASSSTVNEQFF

j_gene: TRBJ1-1
abundance: -
d_gene: -
v_gene: TRBV7-9
CDR3nt: TGTGCCAGCAGCTTAGTAGAGGGGAACACTGAAGCTTTCTTT
CDR3aa: CASSLVEGNTEAFF

j_gene: TRBJ1-4
abundance: -
d_gene: TRBD1
v_gene: TRBV19
CDR3nt: TGTGCCAGTAGTATCCGGGACAGTGGTGAAAAACTGTTTTTT
CDR3aa: CASSIRDSGEKLFF

j_gene: TRBJ2-7
abundance: -
d_gene: -
v_gene: TRBV7-9
CDR3nt: TGTGCCAGCAGCTCCTTGGGGGAACGGTACGAGCAGTACTTC
CDR3aa: CASSSLGERYEQYF

j_gene: TRBJ1-5
abundance: -
d_gene: -
v_gene: TRBV6-6
CDR3nt: TGTGCCAGCACCCAGGACAGCGCCGGGCCCCAGCATTTT
CDR3aa: CASTQDSAGPQHF

j_gene: TRBJ1-4
abundance: few
d_gene: -
v_gene: TRBV28
CDR3nt: TGTGCCAGCAGTTTAAGTCTAGGTCAGTTGGATGAAAAACTGTTTTTT
CDR3aa: CASSLSLGQLDEKLFF

j_gene: TRBJ1-1
abundance: -
d_gene: TRBD1
v_gene: TRBV7-6
CDR3nt: TGTGCCAGCAGCCCCGGGGACAGCTACACTGAAGCTTTCTTT
CDR3aa: CASSPGDSYTEAFF

j_gene: TRBJ1-2
abundance: -
d_gene: TRBD1
v_gene: TRBV6-6
CDR3nt: TGTGCCAGCAGTCAACCAGACAGGGCGGGGAGAGGTGGCTACACCTTC
CDR3aa: CASSQPDRAGRGGYTF

j_gene: TRBJ1-2
abundance: few
d_gene: -
v_gene: TRBV7-9
CDR3nt: TGTGCCAGCAGCTTTGAGGTGACACCAGATGGCTACACCTTC
CDR3aa: CASSFEVTPDGYTF

j_gene: TRBJ2-5
abundance: -
d_gene: TRBD1
v_gene: TRBV28
CDR3nt: TGTGCCAGCAGAGAACAGGGGGCAGGAGAGACCCAGTACTTC
CDR3aa: CASREQGAGETQYF

j_gene: TRBJ1-1
abundance: -
d_gene: -
v_gene: TRBV6-1
CDR3nt: TGTGCCAGCAGTGAAGGGCAGGGTGAGACTGAAGCTTTCTTT
CDR3aa: CASSEGQGETEAFF

j_gene: TRBJ2-7
abundance: once
d_gene: -
v_gene: TRBV28
CDR3nt: TGTGCCAGCAGCCCCGGTTGGGACGACTCCTACGAGCAGTACTTC
CDR3aa: CASSPGWDDSYEQYF

j_gene: TRBJ2-5
abundance: -
d_gene: TRBD1
v_gene: TRBV2
CDR3nt: TGTGCCAGCGCTCCCGGGGACAGCTCTCAAGAGACCCAGTACTTC
CDR3aa: CASAPGDSSQETQYF

j_gene: TRBJ1-1
abundance: -
d_gene: -
v_gene: TRBV4-1
CDR3nt: TGCGCCAGCAGCCAAGTGTCGTTGGGGAACACTGAAGCTTTCTTT
CDR3aa: CASSQVSLGNTEAFF

j_gene: TRBJ1-1
abundance: -
d_gene: -
v_gene: TRBV7-9
CDR3nt: TGTGCCAGCAGCCCTAGGTTGGAAAGGGACACTGAAGCTTTCTTT
CDR3aa: CASSPRLERDTEAFF

j_gene: TRBJ1-2
abundance: -
d_gene: TRBD1
v_gene: TRBV6-5
CDR3nt: TGTGCCAGCAGGACAGGGGTAAACGGCTACACCTTC
CDR3aa: CASRTGVNGYTF

j_gene: TRBJ2-7
abundance: -
d_gene: -
v_gene: TRBV5-3
CDR3nt: TGTGCCAGAAGCTTGAAGGGGGATGTGAGCGACGAGCAGTACTTC
CDR3aa: CARSLKGDVSDEQYF

j_gene: TRBJ1-1
abundance: -
d_gene: -
v_gene: TRBV7-6
CDR3nt: TGTGCCAGCAGCTTAAGGGTGGGGACTGAAGCTTTCTTT
CDR3aa: CASSLRVGTEAFF

j_gene: TRBJ2-7
abundance: few
d_gene: -
v_gene: TRBV29-1
CDR3nt: TGCAGCGTTGACAGCAGCTCCTACGAGCAGTACTTC
CDR3aa: CSVDSSSYEQYF

j_gene: TRBJ1-1
abundance: -
d_gene: -
v_gene: TRBV5-5
CDR3nt: TGTGCCAGCAGCCCGGACGTAAGCACTGAAGCTTTCTTT
CDR3aa: CASSPDVSTEAFF

j_gene: TRBJ2-7
abundance: -
d_gene: TRBD1
v_gene: TRBV30
CDR3nt: TGTGCCTGGAGACCGGGACAGGACTCCTACGAGCAGTACTTC
CDR3aa: CAWRPGQDSYEQYF

j_gene: TRBJ1-2
abundance: -
d_gene: -
v_gene: TRBV6-6
CDR3nt: TGTGCCAGCAGTTACTCGAGCAGGGGTTATGGCTACACCTTC
CDR3aa: CASSYSSRGYGYTF

j_gene: TRBJ2-7
abundance: -
d_gene: -
v_gene: TRBV7-9
CDR3nt: TGTGCCAGCAGCTTAGGAGAGAGGCGCGAGCAGTACTTC
CDR3aa: CASSLGERREQYF

j_gene: TRBJ2-7
abundance: -
d_gene: TRBD2
v_gene: TRBV6-1
CDR3nt: TGTGCCAGCAGTTATGGGGGGGGCGAGCAGTACTTC
CDR3aa: CASSYGGGEQYF

j_gene: TRBJ2-7
abundance: -
d_gene: -
v_gene: TRBV15
CDR3nt: TGTGCCACCAGCGAATCTAGGGGCTTGTACGAGCAGTACTTC
CDR3aa: CATSESRGLYEQYF

j_gene: TRBJ2-1
abundance: -
d_gene: -
v_gene: TRBV5-6
CDR3nt: TGTGCCAGCAGCTCGGGACTTGCCAATGAGCAGTTCTTC
CDR3aa: CASSSGLANEQFF

j_gene: TRBJ2-3
abundance: -
d_gene: TRBD2
v_gene: TRBV9
CDR3nt: TGTGCCAGCAGCGCTCCTACCGGGGGGTCCACAGATACGCAGTATTTT
CDR3aa: CASSAPTGGSTDTQYF

j_gene: TRBJ2-6
abundance: -
d_gene: -
v_gene: TRBV7-2
CDR3nt: TGTGCCAGCACCGACAGGAGCTCTGGGGCCAACGTCCTGACTTTC
CDR3aa: CASTDRSSGANVLTF

j_gene: TRBJ2-3
abundance: -
d_gene: TRBD2
v_gene: TRBV27
CDR3nt: TGTGCCAGCAGTCTTCCGGGACTAGTGAGAGATACGCAGTATTTT
CDR3aa: CASSLPGLVRDTQYF

j_gene: TRBJ1-5
abundance: -
d_gene: -
v_gene: TRBV4-1
CDR3nt: TGCGCCAGCAGCCAAGGGTCGGAGGGTTATCAGCCCCAGCATTTT
CDR3aa: CASSQGSEGYQPQHF

j_gene: TRBJ2-3
abundance: -
d_gene: TRBD2
v_gene: TRBV11-2
CDR3nt: TGTGCCAGCAGCCCCTCAGGACTAGCGGGGGGGCCTCATACGCAGTATTTT
CDR3aa: CASSPSGLAGGPHTQYF

j_gene: TRBJ1-2
abundance: -
d_gene: -
v_gene: TRBV2
CDR3nt: TGTGCCACCAATGGAGGGAATGGCTACACCTTC
CDR3aa: CATNGGNGYTF

j_gene: TRBJ2-3
abundance: -
d_gene: -
v_gene: TRBV27
CDR3nt: TGTGCCAGCAGTTTAAAATCTGTACCAGATACGCAGTATTTT
CDR3aa: CASSLKSVPDTQYF

j_gene: TRBJ2-7
abundance: -
d_gene: -
v_gene: TRBV7-6
CDR3nt: TGTGCCAGCAGCTTAGGAGTAAAGGGGCACGAGCAGTACTTC
CDR3aa: CASSLGVKGHEQYF

j_gene: TRBJ1-6
abundance: once
d_gene: TRBD1
v_gene: TRBV4-1
CDR3nt: TGCGCCAGCCGTCAGACAGGGGATAGCTCCTATAATTCACCCCTCCACTTT
CDR3aa: CASRQTGDSSYNSPLHF

j_gene: TRBJ2-1
abundance: once
d_gene: -
v_gene: TRBV11-2
CDR3nt: TGTGCCAGCAGCCCCCTAGCGCCGTACAATGAGCAGTTCTTC
CDR3aa: CASSPLAPYNEQFF

j_gene: TRBJ1-2
abundance: -
d_gene: -
v_gene: TRBV11-2
CDR3nt: TGTGCCAGCACATTCCCGGGCACGAACTATGGCTACACCTTC
CDR3aa: CASTFPGTNYGYTF

j_gene: TRBJ1-1
abundance: -
d_gene: -
v_gene: TRBV19
CDR3nt: TGTGCCAGTAGTACTATAAGGGCCCCGAACACTGAAGCTTTCTTT
CDR3aa: CASSTIRAPNTEAFF

j_gene: TRBJ2-7
abundance: -
d_gene: -
v_gene: TRBV6-1
CDR3nt: TGTGCCAGCAGTGAAGTAACAGGCATCGTCGACGGGAACGAGCAGTACTTC
CDR3aa: CASSEVTGIVDGNEQYF

j_gene: TRBJ2-2
abundance: -
d_gene: -
v_gene: TRBV5-1
CDR3nt: TGCGCCAGCAGCTTGGGGCAGGGTCCGAACACCGGGGAGCTGTTTTTT
CDR3aa: CASSLGQGPNTGELFF

j_gene: TRBJ1-1
abundance: -
d_gene: -
v_gene: TRBV6-5
CDR3nt: TGTGCCAGCCGAGGGGGGGTTTACGCGGGCACTGAAGCTTTCTTT
CDR3aa: CASRGGVYAGTEAFF

j_gene: TRBJ2-3
abundance: -
d_gene: -
v_gene: TRBV27
CDR3nt: TGTGCCAGCAGTCTCACCGGGGCTGACACAGATACGCAGTATTTT
CDR3aa: CASSLTGADTDTQYF